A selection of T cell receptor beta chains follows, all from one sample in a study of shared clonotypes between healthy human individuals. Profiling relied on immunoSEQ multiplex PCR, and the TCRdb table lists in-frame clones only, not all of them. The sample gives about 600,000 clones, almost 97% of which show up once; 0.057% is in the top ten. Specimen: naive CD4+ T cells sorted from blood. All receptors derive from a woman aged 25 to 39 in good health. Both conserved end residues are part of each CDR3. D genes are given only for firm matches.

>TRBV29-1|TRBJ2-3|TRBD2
TGCAGCGCCAGTAGCGGGAGTGGGGATACGCAGTATTTT
CSASSGSGDTQYF
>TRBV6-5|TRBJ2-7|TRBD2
TGTGCCAGCAGTTATCGGCGGGAGTCTTACGAGCAGTACTTC
CASSYRRESYEQYF
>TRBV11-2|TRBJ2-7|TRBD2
TGTGCCAGCAGCCGACTAGCGGGAGGCTACGAGCAGTACTTC
CASSRLAGGYEQYF
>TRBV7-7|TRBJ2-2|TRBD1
TGTGCCAGCAGCCCCGGACAGGGGTACACCGGGGAGCTGTTTTTT
CASSPGQGYTGELFF
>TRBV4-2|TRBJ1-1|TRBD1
TGTGCCAGCAGCCAAGATCCACGGAGGGGGCACACTGAAGCTTTCTTT
CASSQDPRRGHTEAFF
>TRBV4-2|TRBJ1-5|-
TGTGCCAGCAGCCAAGATGAGGGGGTGACTCAGCCCCAGCATTTT
CASSQDEGVTQPQHF
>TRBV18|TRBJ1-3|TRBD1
TGTGCCAGCTCACCAATGCAGGGGGCAGGAAACACCATATATTTT
CASSPMQGAGNTIYF
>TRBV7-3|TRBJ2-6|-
TGTGCCAGCAGCTTCGGCGGGTCTGGGGCCAACGTCCTGACTTTC
CASSFGGSGANVLTF
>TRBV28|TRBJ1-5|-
TGTGCCAGCAGTTTAAAAGGACCTTTGGGCAGGGGTGGCAATCAGCCCCAGCATTTT
CASSLKGPLGRGGNQPQHF
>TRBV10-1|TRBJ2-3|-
TGCGCCAGCAGTATGGTAATGAGCACAGATACGCAGTATTTT
CASSMVMSTDTQYF
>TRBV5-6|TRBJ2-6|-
TGTGCCAGCACCTCTAGGATATCTGGGGCCAACGTCCTGACTTTC
CASTSRISGANVLTF
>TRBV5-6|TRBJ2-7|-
TGTGCCAGCAGCTTGGCCGGGGGCTCCTACGAGCAGTACTTC
CASSLAGGSYEQYF
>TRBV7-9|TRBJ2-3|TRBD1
TGTGCCAGCAGCCTATCGGCGACAGGGGCCTGGACAGATACGCAGTATTTT
CASSLSATGAWTDTQYF
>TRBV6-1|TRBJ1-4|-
TGTGCCAGCAGGAGACAACCTGCAACTAATGAAAAACTGTTTTTT
CASRRQPATNEKLFF
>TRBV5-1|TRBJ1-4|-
TGCGCCAGCAGCACCCCCGGGGGCGAGAGTGAAAAACTGTTTTTT
CASSTPGGESEKLFF
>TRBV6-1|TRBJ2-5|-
TGTGCCAGCAGTGAAGCGCTTACAGGACAAGAGACCCAGTACTTC
CASSEALTGQETQYF